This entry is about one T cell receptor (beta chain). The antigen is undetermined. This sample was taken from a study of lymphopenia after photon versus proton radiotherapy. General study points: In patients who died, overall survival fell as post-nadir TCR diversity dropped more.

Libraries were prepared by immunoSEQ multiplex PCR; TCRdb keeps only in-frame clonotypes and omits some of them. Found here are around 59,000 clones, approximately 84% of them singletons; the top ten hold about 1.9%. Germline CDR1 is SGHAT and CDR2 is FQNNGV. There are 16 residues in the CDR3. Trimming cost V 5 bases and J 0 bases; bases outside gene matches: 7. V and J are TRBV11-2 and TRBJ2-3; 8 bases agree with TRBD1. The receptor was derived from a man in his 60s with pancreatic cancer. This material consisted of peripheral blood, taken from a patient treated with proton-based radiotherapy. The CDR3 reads CASSVTGGSSTDTQYF. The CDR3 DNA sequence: TGTGCCAGCAGCGTAACAGGGGGTTCTAGCACAGATACGCAGTATTTT.